This is a list of T cell receptor beta chains from one sample in a study of somatic mutations in cytotoxic T cells in rheumatoid arthritis. Using immunoSEQ multiplex PCR, the repertoire was profiled, and TCRdb retains in-frame clones only, with some absent. This sample has about 10,000 clones, with around 81% found just once. The source material was CD8+ T cells sorted from blood. Receptors were obtained from an adult with rheumatoid arthritis. CDR3s include the opening cysteine and the closing phenylalanine or tryptophan. The D gene is left open where the match is weak. Size is omitted from some rows. Given values are once, few, many or a class for expanded clones.

clone size | J gene | D gene | V gene | CDR3 protein | CDR3 DNA
- | TRBJ2-4 | - | TRBV6-7 | CANRGSGREDKNIQYF | TGTGCCAACCGTGGATCAGGAAGAGAGGACAAAAACATTCAGTACTTC
- | TRBJ2-1 | - | TRBV7-9 | CASSLSPPAAGAYNEQFF | TGTGCCAGCAGCCTTTCACCCCCGGCGGCAGGGGCCTACAATGAGCAGTTCTTC
- | TRBJ1-1 | - | TRBV7-9 | CASSLGLQDLNTEAFF | TGTGCCAGCAGCTTAGGATTACAGGATCTGAACACTGAAGCTTTCTTT
- | TRBJ2-1 | TRBD2 | TRBV5-4 | CASSLSGGEQFF | TGTGCCAGCAGCCTTAGCGGGGGGGAGCAGTTCTTC
few | TRBJ2-7 | TRBD1 | TRBV2 | CASSSVGTGGYEQYF | TGTGCCAGCAGCTCGGTAGGGACAGGGGGCTACGAGCAGTACTTC
- | TRBJ2-7 | TRBD2 | TRBV5-1 | CASSFSGANGEQYF | TGCGCCAGCAGCTTCAGCGGGGCGAACGGGGAGCAGTACTTC
- | TRBJ2-7 | TRBD1 | TRBV28 | CASSSGTGFFSYEQYF | TGTGCCAGCAGTTCGGGGACAGGTTTTTTCTCCTACGAGCAGTACTTC
- | TRBJ1-2 | TRBD1 | TRBV15 | CATSPFGQGISYGYTF | TGTGCCACCAGCCCTTTCGGACAGGGAATCTCCTATGGCTACACCTTC
- | TRBJ2-1 | - | TRBV19 | CASRLALDSYNEQFF | TGTGCCAGTAGACTCGCCCTAGACTCCTACAATGAGCAGTTCTTC
- | TRBJ1-3 | - | TRBV4-3 | CASSQDRGTGNTIYF | TGCGCCAGCAGCCAAGATCGGGGAACTGGAAACACCATATATTTT
- | TRBJ1-2 | TRBD1 | TRBV7-9 | CASSSGQGFNYGYTF | TGTGCCAGCAGCTCAGGACAGGGCTTTAACTATGGCTACACCTTC
- | TRBJ2-7 | TRBD2 | TRBV4-3 | CASSQGRVPGLAGTYEQYF | TGCGCCAGCAGCCAAGGCCGAGTACCGGGACTAGCGGGCACCTACGAGCAGTACTTC
once | TRBJ2-7 | - | TRBV15 | CATSRAPGGAYEQYF | TGTGCCACCAGCAGAGCTCCAGGAGGGGCCTACGAGCAGTACTTC
- | TRBJ1-2 | - | TRBV5-1 | CASSLDGGYGYTF | TGCGCCAGCAGCTTGGACGGGGGATATGGCTACACCTTC
- | TRBJ2-7 | - | TRBV5-4 | CASSLKGYEQYF | TGTGCCAGCAGCTTGAAGGGCTACGAGCAGTACTTC
- | TRBJ2-1 | - | TRBV18 | CASSPRDGIYNEQFF | TGTGCCAGCTCACCACGTGACGGGATTTACAATGAGCAGTTCTTC
- | TRBJ1-3 | - | TRBV29-1 | CSVEDQGAHSGNTIYF | TGCAGCGTTGAAGATCAAGGGGCACACTCTGGAAACACCATATATTTT
few | TRBJ1-6 | TRBD1 | TRBV27 | CASKRTGTSPLHF | TGTGCCAGCAAAAGGACAGGGACTTCACCCCTCCACTTT
- | TRBJ2-7 | TRBD1 | TRBV28 | CASTSPGTGVYEQYF | TGTGCCAGCACCTCTCCGGGGACAGGGGTCTACGAGCAGTACTTC
- | TRBJ2-1 | - | TRBV2 | CASSEQASSYNEQFF | TGTGCCAGCAGTGAGCAGGCAAGCTCCTACAATGAGCAGTTCTTC
- | TRBJ1-6 | - | TRBV14 | CASSQGYISSYNSPLHF | TGTGCCAGCAGCCAAGGATACATCAGCTCCTATAATTCACCCCTCCACTTT
- | TRBJ1-5 | - | TRBV5-6 | CASSFGGNQPQHF | TGTGCCAGCAGCTTTGGAGGCAATCAGCCCCAGCATTTT
- | TRBJ2-5 | TRBD1 | TRBV5-1 | CASSCPQEGYLGQGHIFLQETQYF | TGCGCCAGCAGCTGCCCCCAAGAGGGTTATCTGGGACAGGGCCACATTTTCCTACAAGAGACCCAGTACTTC
few | TRBJ1-6 | - | TRBV27 | CASSLFPGMDSPLHF | TGTGCCAGCAGTTTATTTCCGGGGATGGATTCACCCCTCCACTTT
- | TRBJ2-7 | TRBD2 | TRBV19 | CASSSGGAGYEQYF | TGTGCCAGTAGTAGCGGGGGGGCAGGATACGAGCAGTACTTC
- | TRBJ2-1 | - | TRBV7-3 | CASSLRQGIPYNEQFF | TGTGCCAGCAGCTTAAGGCAGGGAATCCCCTACAATGAGCAGTTCTTC
- | TRBJ2-2 | - | TRBV6-6 | CASSSAPLGTGELFF | TGTGCCAGCAGTTCGGCTCCCCTGGGGACCGGGGAGCTGTTTTTT
- | TRBJ2-1 | - | TRBV28 | CASSLNPRDLLQDEQFF | TGTGCCAGCAGTTTAAACCCCCGGGACCTCCTACAGGATGAGCAGTTCTTC
few | TRBJ1-5 | - | TRBV28 | CASSLVGRGNQPQHF | TGTGCCAGCAGTTTAGTCGGACGGGGGAATCAGCCCCAGCATTTT
- | TRBJ1-4 | TRBD1 | TRBV30 | CAWQGQTNEKLFF | TGTGCCTGGCAGGGACAGACCAATGAAAAACTGTTTTTT
- | TRBJ1-5 | - | TRBV30 | CAWSGGGQGQPQHF | TGTGCCTGGAGTGGTGGGGGGCAGGGTCAGCCCCAGCATTTT
- | TRBJ1-6 | - | TRBV7-9 | CASSLGGFDNSPLHF | TGTGCCAGCAGCTTAGGAGGGTTCGATAATTCACCCCTCCACTTT
- | TRBJ2-5 | TRBD2 | TRBV5-4 | CASSSSGDTETQYF | TGTGCCAGCAGCTCTAGCGGGGACACGGAAACCCAGTACTTC